Listed here are 4 T cell receptor beta chains from one sample, sequenced in a study of CD8 T cells in ankylosing spondylitis. TCRdb used MiXCR to reprocess the 5' RACE reads, holding one entry per CDR3 protein. The sample holds some 240,000 distinct CDR3 sequences; over 15% are singletons and the top ten take around 30%. What was sequenced was blood, either unsorted or a sorted T cell fraction (not recorded which). These receptors originate from a male donor with ankylosing spondylitis or in good health (not recorded which).

In its sample, this clonotype was seen a few times. V gene TRBV4-2 combines with J gene TRBJ2-3; D gene ambiguous. Germline V gene lookup returns CDR1 LGHNA and CDR2 YNFKEQ. Trimming pared 1 base from V and 6 bases from J, leaving 14 bases between. The CDR3 is 15 residues long. The CDR3 DNA sequence: TGTGCCAGCAGCCAAGTGGTCTTAGATCAGGATACGCAGTATTTT. It is translated as CASSQVVLDQDTQYF.

The chain links TRBV9 to TRBJ2-1; 11 nucleotides line up with TRBD2. The CDR3 covers 14 residues. The V gene's germline CDR1 is SGDLS and CDR2 YYNGEE. With V trimmed by 4 bases and J by 7 bases, 4 bases remained unmatched. Here the CDR3 reads CASSPWTSGNEQFF. CDR3 in DNA: TGTGCCAGCAGCCCCTGGACTAGCGGGAATGAGCAGTTCTTC.

This clonotype was observed a handful of times. This chain joins TRBV12-3 or TRBV12-4 and TRBJ2-3; tentatively, D is TRBD1 or TRBD2 (5 bases each). Trimming took 6 bases from V and 3 from J, leaving 16 bases between them. The CDR3 runs to 15 residues. CDR3 in DNA: TGTGCCAGCAGCCCGGGGCTAGCTTATACAGATACGCAGTATTTT. This codes for CASSPGLAYTDTQYF.

The chain carries TRBV6-1 and TRBJ2-5; 8 bases map to TRBD2. V was clipped by 6 bases and J by 5 bases; unmatched bases: 8. Germline CDR1 reads MNHNS; CDR2 reads SASEGT. This CDR3 has 14 amino acids. The CDR3 DNA reads as TGTGCCAGCAGGTCAACCCGACTAGCGGAGACCCAGTACTTC. This gives the protein CASRSTRLAETQYF.